Below, 11 T cell receptor beta chains from the same sample are listed, as sequenced in a study of T cell clones after liver transplantation. Some clones are missing from TCRdb's copy, which holds only in-frame ones; the method was immunoSEQ multiplex PCR. The table lists approximately 10,000 clones, 70% to 75% of them singletons, with 24% in the top ten. The sample was CD4+ T cells from blood, taken around 32 months after liver transplant. The receptors come from a human patient who received a liver transplant. The graft donor may account for some of the T cells.

J is TRBJ2-1 and V is TRBV12-5; the match to TRBD1 covers 7 bases. The germline CDR1 and CDR2 sequences are LGHNT and FRNRAP. The junction had 17 bases not matched to a gene; V was cut back by 2 bases and J by 7 bases. The CDR3 is 18 residues long. Here the CDR3 reads CASGLPTPLLDRVNEQFF. Written as DNA, the CDR3 is TGTGCTAGTGGTTTGCCCACTCCCCTTCTTGACAGGGTGAATGAGCAGTTCTTC.

This chain uses TRBV7-2 with TRBJ1-1; D call uncertain. The CDR3 covers 15 residues. CDR1 and CDR2 from the germline V gene are SGHTA and FQGNSA. Trimming took 3 bases from V and 0 from J, leaving 11 bases between them. The DNA for the CDR3 is TGTGCCAGCAGCTTGGGCAGGACCATGAACACTGAAGCTTTCTTT. It encodes CASSLGRTMNTEAFF.

This sequence joins TRBV16 and TRBJ2-3, with no clear D. Looked up from germline, CDR1 is KGHSY and CDR2 is FQNENV. CDR3 length equals 12 residues. V lost 6 bases, J lost 4 bases, and 8 bases lay in between. CDR3 DNA: TGTGCCAGCAGTCCTACGTCAGATACGCAGTATTTT. Protein sequence: CASSPTSDTQYF.

The gene calls are TRBV21-1 and TRBJ2-2; the table gives TRBD1 as D, unverified against the DNA. TRBV21-1 is listed as a pseudogene. The CDR3 runs 18 residues. The CDR3 DNA sequence: TGTGCCAGCAGCAAGGGGTTAGGACAGGGGATCAACACCGGGGAGCTGTTTTTT. Protein product: CASSKGLGQGINTGELFF.

About this clone itself: The sample carries other DNA sequences with the same CDR3. V usage is TRBV28 and J usage is TRBJ1-6; 8 positions agree with TRBD1. CDR1 and CDR2 from the germline V gene are MDHEN and SYDVKM. CDR3 length: 15 residues. V lost 4 bases, J lost 8 bases, and 7 bases stayed unmatched. CDR3 in amino acids: CASSYQLTGDSPLHF. Written as DNA, the CDR3 is TGTGCCAGCAGTTACCAACTGACAGGGGATTCACCCCTCCACTTT.

On this clone itself: The junction shows a germline mismatch at one end, possibly a read error. CDR3: CVSSFLQGTDTQYF. The CDR3 DNA follows: TGTGTCAGCAGTTTCCTCCAGGGAACAGATACGCAGTATTTT. This chain joins TRBV28 and TRBJ2-3; D possibly corresponds to TRBD1 (5 bases). Germline CDR1 reads MDHEN; CDR2 reads SYDVKM. This CDR3 has 14 amino acids. The full variable domain, with the rest looked up from reference TRBV28 and TRBJ2-3, is DVKVTQSSRYLVKRTGEKVFLECVQDMDHENMFWYRQDPGLGLRLIYFSYDVKMKEKGDIPEGYSVSREKKERFSLILESASTNQTSMYLCVSSFLQGTDTQYFGPGTRLTVL.

This clone is classed as medium-sized (0.01 to 0.1%). The chain recombines TRBV7-6 with TRBJ2-3; D remains ambiguous. The V gene lost 3 bases and the J gene lost 0 bases, with 1 base spanning the gap. Germline V CDR1 and CDR2: SGHVS, FNYEAQ. The CDR3 runs 12 residues. The CDR3 sequence: CASSLSTDTQYF. In nucleotides, the CDR3 is TGTGCCAGCAGCTTGAGCACAGATACGCAGTATTTT.

The chain is built from TRBV19 and TRBJ2-7; 7 nucleotides agree with TRBD2. CDR1 is LNHDA and CDR2 is SQIVND in the germline V gene (reference sequence). This CDR3 comprises 15 residues. J lost 2 bases, V lost 3 bases, and 7 bases had no gene match. The CDR3 coding sequence is TGTGCCAGTAGTATCGGGGCGGGGGTAACCTACGAGCAGTACTTC. Its translation: CASSIGAGVTYEQYF.

This sequence joins TRBV28 and TRBJ2-5, with a possible D match to TRBD2 (6 bases). Germline-derived CDR1 and CDR2 are MDHEN and SYDVKM. V was clipped by 2 bases and J by 5 bases, with 15 bases between them. This CDR3 contains 15 residues. CDR3 DNA: TGTGCCAGCAGTTTAATAGGAGGGTTGGGGGAGACCCAGTACTTC. Protein: CASSLIGGLGETQYF.

The chain carries TRBV7-9 and TRBJ1-4; D may be TRBD1 (5 bases). The germline CDR1 and CDR2 sequences are SEHNR and FQNEAQ (reference sequence). The V end lost 5 bases, the J end lost 8 bases, and 21 bases lay between the germline ends. The CDR3 contains 16 residues. DNA of the CDR3: TGTGCCAGCAGCCCGCATGGGAAGGGACGAAACGAAAAACTGTTTTTT. Amino acids: CASSPHGKGRNEKLFF. The full variable domain, rest sourced from reference TRBV7-9 and TRBJ1-4, is DTGVSQNPRHKITKRGQNVTFRCDPISEHNRLYWYRQTLGQGPEFLTYFQNEAQLEKSRLLSDRFSAERPKGSFSTLEIQRTEQGDSAMYLCASSPHGKGRNEKLFFGSGTQLSVL.

This chain joins TRBV6-1 and TRBJ2-7; 9 nucleotides align to TRBD1. V trimming: 3 bases; J trimming: 4 bases; junction bases outside the gene matches: 7. Germline CDR1 MNHNS, CDR2 SASEGT. The CDR3 is made up of 15 amino acids. In DNA form, the CDR3 reads TGTGCCAGCAGTGATCCAGGGACAGGGCAGTACGAGCAGTACTTC. Translated, it gives CASSDPGTGQYEQYF.